The rows below give T cell receptor beta chains drawn from one sample of a study of cytomegalovirus exposure and HLA in healthy donors. The method was immunoSEQ multiplex PCR; TCRdb's version includes in-frame clones alone and lacks a portion of them. The clone table shows 70,000 or so clones, with the ten largest holding roughly 0.8%. The specimen was PBMCs. The receptors come from a boy aged 10-17 years in good health and CMV-seronegative. The CDR3 runs from the conserved cysteine through the conserved F or W. D genes are given only for firm matches.

d_gene	v_gene	j_gene	CDR3aa	CDR3nt
-	TRBV18	TRBJ1-5	CASSPNTSNQPQHF	TGTGCCAGCTCACCAAACACCTCCAATCAGCCCCAGCATTTT
-	TRBV5-1	TRBJ1-2	CASSLETASPYGYTF	TGCGCCAGCAGCTTGGAGACAGCGAGCCCTTATGGCTACACCTTC
-	TRBV29-1	TRBJ2-3	CSAKTRLTDTQYF	TGCAGCGCAAAGACTCGATTAACAGATACGCAGTATTTT
TRBD2	TRBV19	TRBJ2-7	CASSSGGGSYEQYF	TGTGCCAGTAGTAGCGGGGGTGGCTCCTACGAGCAGTACTTC
-	TRBV7-2	TRBJ1-2	CASSKEVRGEGYTF	TGTGCCAGCAGCAAAGAGGTCAGGGGAGAGGGCTACACCTTC
-	TRBV5-6	TRBJ1-6	CASRGQRNSYNSPLHF	TGTGCCAGCAGAGGACAGCGCAACTCCTATAATTCACCCCTCCACTTT
-	TRBV2	TRBJ1-6	CASSPEITNSPLHF	TGTGCCAGCAGCCCGGAGATAACTAATTCACCCCTCCACTTT
TRBD2	TRBV18	TRBJ2-7	CASSPRRGGLAGENYEQYF	TGTGCCAGCTCACCACGACGTGGGGGGCTAGCGGGAGAGAACTACGAGCAGTACTTC
TRBD1	TRBV6-5	TRBJ1-4	CASSYSGTGNEKLFF	TGTGCCAGCAGTTACTCAGGGACAGGAAATGAAAAACTGTTTTTT
TRBD1	TRBV5-1	TRBJ2-2	CASSRTTGTGTGELFF	TGCGCCAGCAGCCGAACAACCGGGACAGGGACCGGGGAGCTGTTTTTT
-	TRBV4-1	TRBJ2-3	CASSQDLGPTSTDKQYF	TGCGCCAGCAGCCAAGATCTTGGGCCAACTAGCACAGATAAGCAGTATTTT
TRBD1	TRBV27	TRBJ1-3	CASSTGQGARNTIYF	TGTGCCAGCAGTACCGGACAGGGGGCAAGAAACACCATATATTTT
TRBD1	TRBV5-1	TRBJ1-5	CASSSTGDSNQPQHF	TGCGCCAGCAGCTCGACAGGGGATAGCAATCAGCCCCAGCATTTT
TRBD2	TRBV5-1	TRBJ2-3	CASSLTSGSGDTQYF	TGCGCCAGCAGCTTGACTAGCGGGAGTGGTGATACGCAGTATTTT
-	TRBV7-9	TRBJ1-2	CASSLEFLPGAGYTF	TGTGCCAGCAGCTTAGAGTTCCTTCCTGGAGCTGGCTACACCTTC
TRBD1	TRBV30	TRBJ2-5	CAWDTQRTGRQETQYF	TGTGCCTGGGATACGCAAAGGACAGGGCGCCAAGAGACCCAGTACTTC
-	TRBV19	TRBJ2-1	CASSIDRRVLGYNEQFF	TGTGCCAGTAGTATAGACAGGAGGGTACTTGGCTACAATGAGCAGTTCTTC
-	TRBV5-1	TRBJ1-1	CASSREDRPRLTEAFF	TGCGCCAGCAGCCGAGAAGACAGACCCCGGTTGACTGAAGCTTTCTTT
-	TRBV29-1	TRBJ1-1	CSAKLEINTEAFF	TGCAGCGCGAAACTGGAGATAAACACTGAAGCTTTCTTT
TRBD1	TRBV29-1	TRBJ2-5	CSVGTGGETQYF	TGCAGCGTCGGAACAGGGGGGGAGACCCAGTACTTC
-	TRBV18	TRBJ1-1	CASSLDRNTEAFF	TGTGCCAGCTCACTCGACAGGAACACTGAAGCTTTCTTT
TRBD1	TRBV9	TRBJ1-2	CASSVDRGYGYTF	TGTGCCAGCAGCGTTGACAGGGGCTATGGCTACACCTTC
TRBD1	TRBV6-1	TRBJ1-4	CASSEFDGTGGEKLFF	TGTGCCAGCAGTGAATTCGACGGGACAGGGGGCGAAAAACTGTTTTTT
TRBD1	TRBV5-6	TRBJ2-3	CASRRDRGLWRTDTQYF	TGTGCCAGCAGGCGAGACAGGGGATTGTGGCGGACAGATACGCAGTATTTT
-	TRBV7-9	TRBJ1-1	CASSLADSEAFF	TGTGCCAGCAGCTTAGCGGACAGTGAAGCTTTCTTT
TRBD1	TRBV9	TRBJ1-1	CASSAGTGNTEAFF	TGTGCCAGCAGCGCAGGGACAGGGAACACTGAAGCTTTCTTT
-	TRBV5-1	TRBJ1-1	CASSSTPANTEAFF	TGCGCCAGCAGCTCGACACCCGCGAACACTGAAGCTTTCTTT
TRBD1	TRBV5-5	TRBJ1-2	CASSPDRGRGYGYTF	TGTGCCAGCAGCCCGGACAGGGGGCGCGGCTATGGCTACACCTTC
-	TRBV6-1	TRBJ2-6	CASSDDPGAGANVLTF	TGTGCCAGCAGTGACGACCCAGGGGCAGGGGCCAACGTCCTGACTTTC
-	TRBV7-3	TRBJ1-3	CASSPGAPPGNTIYF	TGTGCCAGCAGCCCTGGGGCGCCGCCTGGAAACACCATATATTTT
-	TRBV5-8	TRBJ2-6	CASSPASSGANVLTF	TGTGCCAGCAGCCCCGCGAGCTCTGGGGCCAACGTCCTGACTTTC
TRBD1	TRBV29-1	TRBJ1-2	CSVGWDRLGYTF	TGCAGCGTTGGGTGGGACAGGCTTGGCTACACCTTC
TRBD1	TRBV9	TRBJ2-5	CASSVGRGPQETQYF	TGTGCCAGCAGCGTAGGCAGGGGGCCCCAAGAGACCCAGTACTTC
-	TRBV5-1	TRBJ1-2	CASSSRTVNYGYTF	TGCGCCAGCAGCTCCCGGACAGTGAACTATGGCTACACCTTC
TRBD1	TRBV6-5	TRBJ2-1	CASRDRGGKFF	TGTGCCAGCAGGGACAGGGGGGGGAAGTTCTTC
-	TRBV10-3	TRBJ1-5	CAISDGSGPQPQHF	TGTGCCATCAGTGATGGGTCGGGTCCTCAGCCCCAGCATTTT
TRBD2	TRBV11-1	TRBJ2-2	CASTPGAGEAGELFF	TGTGCCAGCACCCCCGGAGCGGGAGAGGCCGGGGAGCTGTTTTTT
-	TRBV2	TRBJ1-1	CASSQTLNTEAFF	TGTGCCAGCAGTCAGACACTCAACACTGAAGCTTTCTTT
-	TRBV13	TRBJ2-7	CASSLGSGEQYF	TGTGCCAGCAGCTTAGGGTCGGGGGAGCAGTACTTC
-	TRBV5-1	TRBJ1-4	CASSLVGVTNEKLFF	TGCGCCAGCAGCTTGGTCGGGGTGACTAATGAAAAACTGTTTTTT
-	TRBV9	TRBJ1-1	CASSVEAEENTEAFF	TGTGCCAGCAGCGTAGAGGCAGAGGAGAACACTGAAGCTTTCTTT
-	TRBV9	TRBJ1-4	CASSVGDFPRGEKLFF	TGTGCCAGCAGCGTAGGTGACTTCCCCCGAGGGGAAAAACTGTTTTTT
-	TRBV29-1	TRBJ1-3	CSVGTASGNTIYF	TGCAGCGTTGGGACAGCCTCTGGAAACACCATATATTTT
-	TRBV6-6	TRBJ2-7	CASSLPPGGSAYEQYF	TGTGCCAGCAGTTTACCCCCAGGGGGGAGCGCCTACGAGCAGTACTTC
-	TRBV5-1	TRBJ1-2	CASSLTRADGYTF	TGCGCCAGCAGCTTGACCCGAGCGGATGGCTACACCTTC
TRBD1	TRBV10-3	TRBJ1-5	CATRQGRSQPQHF	TGTGCCACGAGACAGGGTCGGAGTCAGCCCCAGCATTTT
-	TRBV2	TRBJ2-3	CATSYRRTDTQYF	TGTGCCACTTCATATCGGAGGACAGATACGCAGTATTTT
-	TRBV7-9	TRBJ2-5	CASSFARGETQYF	TGTGCCAGCAGCTTCGCCAGGGGTGAGACCCAGTACTTC
TRBD2	TRBV4-2	TRBJ2-1	CASSGGLADTQQFF	TGTGCCAGCAGCGGGGGACTAGCGGATACACAGCAGTTCTTC
-	TRBV18	TRBJ2-2	CASSPFRGANTGELFF	TGTGCCAGCTCACCCTTCCGCGGGGCGAACACCGGGGAGCTGTTTTTT
-	TRBV7-3	TRBJ2-2	CASSLGLGNTGELFF	TGTGCCAGCAGCTTAGGGCTGGGTAACACCGGGGAGCTGTTTTTT
TRBD2	TRBV5-1	TRBJ2-5	CASSGGLAGVETQYF	TGCGCCAGCAGCGGGGGACTAGCGGGAGTCGAGACCCAGTACTTC
-	TRBV9	TRBJ1-2	CASSVSRSANYGYTF	TGTGCCAGCAGCGTATCCCGGTCCGCTAACTATGGCTACACCTTC
-	TRBV7-6	TRBJ2-5	CASSFGPQGETQYF	TGTGCCAGCAGCTTCGGACCTCAGGGAGAGACCCAGTACTTC
-	TRBV9	TRBJ2-7	CASSLQGGATLAHEQYF	TGTGCCAGCAGCCTCCAAGGAGGGGCCACGTTGGCCCACGAGCAGTACTTC
TRBD1	TRBV6-1	TRBJ1-3	CASSELTGRGNTIYF	TGTGCCAGCAGTGAATTGACAGGGAGAGGAAACACCATATATTTT
TRBD1	TRBV9	TRBJ2-2	CASSNRGLDGELFF	TGTGCCAGCAGCAACAGGGGGCTCGACGGGGAGCTGTTTTTT